This T cell receptor beta chain was observed in a study of CXCR3-negative and CXCR3-positive naive CD8 T cells. Study-level background: Sequencing brought in roughly 150 million TRB reads altogether, and each library got about 1.5 +/- 0.3 million. Study-wide results and limits: Naive cells with CXCR3 showed TRB CDR3s that were more hydrophobic than those in CXCR3-negative naive cells. Each naive subset displayed comparably high diversity, whereas memory CD8+ cells displayed much lower diversity. Cryopreserved cells partially lost CXCR3 expression, and fresh PBMCs were used in most assays.

Remarks on this clonotype: Its antigen is not known.

Germline loops: CDR1 MGHRA, CDR2 YSYEKL. The CDR3 length is 13 residues. It was by 5' RACE with UMI labels that the TRB cDNA libraries were prepared. After re-calling the 5' RACE reads, TCRdb lists one entry per CDR3 protein, DNA absent. The sample totals about 150,000 distinct CDR3 sequences. Sequences were obtained from naive CXCR3+ CD8+ T cells from blood. Regarding subset: CD45RO-CCR7+CD27+CD95- naive CD8+ T cells expressing CXCR3 (TNR3+). V gene TRBV4-1 combines with J gene TRBJ2-7; TCRdb's assignment of TRBD2 cannot be checked, as there is no DNA. This clonotype originated in a human donor in good health. Some clones in this sample may be carry-over from other donors' samples. The CDR3: CASSQPSAEEQYF.